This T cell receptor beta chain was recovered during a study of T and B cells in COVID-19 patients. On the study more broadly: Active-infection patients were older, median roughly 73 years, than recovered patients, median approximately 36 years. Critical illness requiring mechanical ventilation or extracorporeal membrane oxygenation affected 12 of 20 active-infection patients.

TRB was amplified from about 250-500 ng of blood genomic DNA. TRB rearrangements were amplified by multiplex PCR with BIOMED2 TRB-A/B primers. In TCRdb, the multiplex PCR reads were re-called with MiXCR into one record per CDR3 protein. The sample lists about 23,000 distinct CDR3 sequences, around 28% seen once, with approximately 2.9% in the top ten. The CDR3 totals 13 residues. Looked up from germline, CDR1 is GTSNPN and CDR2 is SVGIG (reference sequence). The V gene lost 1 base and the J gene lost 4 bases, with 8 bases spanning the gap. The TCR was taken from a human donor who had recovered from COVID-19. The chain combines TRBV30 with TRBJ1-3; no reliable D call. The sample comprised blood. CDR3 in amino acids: CAWSEGEGNTIYF. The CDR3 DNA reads TGTGCCTGGAGTGAAGGAGAAGGAAACACCATATATTTT.